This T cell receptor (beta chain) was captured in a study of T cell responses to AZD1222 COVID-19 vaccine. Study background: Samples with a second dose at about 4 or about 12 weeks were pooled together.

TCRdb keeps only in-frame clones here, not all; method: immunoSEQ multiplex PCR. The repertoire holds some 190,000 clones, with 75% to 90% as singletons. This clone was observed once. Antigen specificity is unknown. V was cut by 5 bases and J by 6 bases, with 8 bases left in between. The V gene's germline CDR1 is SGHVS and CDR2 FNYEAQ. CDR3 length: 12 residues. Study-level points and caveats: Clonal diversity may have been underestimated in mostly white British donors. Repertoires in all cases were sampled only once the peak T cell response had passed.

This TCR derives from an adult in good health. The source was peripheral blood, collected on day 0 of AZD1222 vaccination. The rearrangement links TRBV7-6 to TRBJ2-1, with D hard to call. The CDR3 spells CASSGSVNEQFF. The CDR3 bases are TGTGCCAGCAGCGGAAGCGTCAATGAGCAGTTCTTC. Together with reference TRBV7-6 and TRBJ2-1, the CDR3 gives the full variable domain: GAGVSQSPRYKVTKRGQDVALRCDPISGHVSLYWYRQALGQGPEFLTYFNYEAQQDKSGLPNDRFSAERPEGSISTLTIQRTEQRDSAMYRCASSGSVNEQFFGPGTRLTVL.